This TCR beta chain was sequenced during a study of blood T cell repertoires in COVID-19. Study in general: Sources were T cells, B-cell-depleted T cells, or PBMCs; the material itself was cDNA or gDNA.

The CDR3 consists of 16 residues. V gave up 0 bases and J gave up 11 bases, with 22 bases separating them. The germline gives CDR1 MNHEY, CDR2 SVGAGI. Source study methods: For nucleated cells, counts were estimated from reference gene primer amplification. Method: immunoSEQ multiplex PCR; TCRdb's copy keeps in-frame clones and lacks some. V and J calls and clone size are those listed in that table; D and trimming were worked out from the DNA. The sample has about 220,000 clones; about four fifths are singletons. The chain recombines TRBV6-5 with TRBJ1-1, with unresolved D. This TCR came from a woman in her 70s with acute or convalescent COVID-19. Input material: peripheral blood. CDR3 in DNA: TGTGCCAGCAGTTACTCGATGGAGGGTACTCCTCTGAGGGCTTTCTTT. It is translated as CASSYSMEGTPLRAFF.